What follows describes a single T cell receptor beta chain. The antigen is unknown. This CDR3 has 14 residues. V lost 2 bases and J 0 bases, leaving 6 bases between the germline ends. Around 30,000 T cell genomes, or around 330 ng DNA, went into replicate PCRs of unsorted PBMC. This table comes from immunoSEQ multiplex PCR, and its TCRdb copy is limited to in-frame clones, with some not included. Of 470,000 or so clones detected, about 72% appear once; the ten largest clones hold around 13%. This sample is part of a study of shared clonotypes between healthy human individuals. The donor population consisted of healthy HIV-negative adults with no recent acute infections or vaccinations. Findings and caveats of the study: Blood was the only sampled material, and tissue repertoires likely differ. In having few donors, the study represented limited genetic and exposure-history diversity.

Sequences were obtained from PBMCs. The TCR comes from a woman in her thirties or forties in good health. Some clones in this sample may be carry-over from other donors' samples. The chain employs TRBV5-3 and TRBJ1-3; D gene unclear. TRBV5-3 is treated as an ORF (open reading frame) with a function not yet certain. The CDR3: CARSFPGSGNTIYF. The CDR3 DNA reads as TGTGCCAGAAGCTTCCCAGGCTCTGGAAACACCATATATTTT.